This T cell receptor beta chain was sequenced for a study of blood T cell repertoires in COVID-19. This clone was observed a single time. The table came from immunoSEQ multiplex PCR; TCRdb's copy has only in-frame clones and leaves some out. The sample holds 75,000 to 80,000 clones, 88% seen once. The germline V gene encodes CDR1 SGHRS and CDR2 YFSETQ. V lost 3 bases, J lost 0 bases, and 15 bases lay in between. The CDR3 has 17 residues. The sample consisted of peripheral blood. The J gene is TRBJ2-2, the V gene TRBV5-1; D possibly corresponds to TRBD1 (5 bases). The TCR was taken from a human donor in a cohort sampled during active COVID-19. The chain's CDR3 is CASSSLHRIANTGELFF. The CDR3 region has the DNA TGCGCCAGCAGCTCCCTACACAGGATCGCGAACACCGGGGAGCTGTTTTTT.